These 10 T cell receptor beta chains originate from one sample sequenced in a study of blood T cell repertoires in COVID-19. The assay was immunoSEQ multiplex PCR, and TCRdb's table has in-frame clones only and misses some. The data contain hundreds of thousands of clones, 85% to 90% of them seen just once; the ten biggest clones take up less than 0.9%. Sequencing was carried out using PBMCs or T cells enriched from blood (not recorded which). The source of these receptors is a man aged 45-60 years who had been exposed to COVID-19.

The J gene is TRBJ1-5, the V gene TRBV30, with a tentative D call TRBD1 (5 bases). This CDR3 has 14 residues. Germline values: CDR1 GTSNPN, CDR2 SVGIG (reference sequence). The ends were cut back, 4 bases at V and 3 bases at J, with 13 bases in the middle. The DNA of the CDR3 is TGTGCCTGGACACGGGGGACCCACAATCAGCCCCAGCATTTT. Amino acids: CAWTRGTHNQPQHF.

CDR3 nucleotides: TGTGCCAGCAGCCCTGGATCCGGCGGATCCTTCACAGATACGCAGTATTTT. Its translation is CASSPGSGGSFTDTQYF. V is TRBV5-4 and J is TRBJ2-3; D call uncertain. V was pared by 4 bases and J by 2 bases, with 20 bases between. The CDR3 is 17 residues long. Germline CDR1 is SGHNT and CDR2 is YYREEE (reference sequence).

The gene calls are TRBV5-1 and TRBJ2-3, with D possibly matching TRBD2 (5 bases). Germline CDR1 and CDR2: SGHRS and YFSETQ. Trimming shortened V by 6 bases and J by 2 bases, and 10 bases separated the two germline ends. The CDR3 runs 13 residues. Written as DNA, the CDR3 is TGCGCCAGCAACACTAGAGACACAGATACGCAGTATTTT. Amino acids: CASNTRDTDTQYF.

The chain employs TRBV28 and TRBJ2-1; TRBD1 matches at 9 bases. Germline CDR1 and CDR2: MDHEN and SYDVKM. J gave up 0 bases and V 9 bases, and 18 bases lay outside the gene matches. The CDR3 has 19 amino acids. The chain's CDR3 is CARLLLPGQGGSSYNEQFF. In DNA form, the CDR3 reads TGTGCCAGGCTCCTCCTCCCGGGACAGGGTGGGAGCTCCTACAATGAGCAGTTCTTC.

J is TRBJ2-1 and V is TRBV7-3, with 9 bases identical to TRBD2. Germline trimming cut 4 bases from V and 6 bases from J; bases unmatched to any gene: 10. The CDR3 is 16 amino acids. Germline CDR1 reads SGHTA; CDR2 reads FQGTGA. The CDR3 nucleotides are TGTGCCAGCAGCTCTTCGACGCGGGAGGGATTCAATGAGCAGTTCTTC. Translated, it gives CASSSSTREGFNEQFF.

This clone was detected once. The J gene is TRBJ1-1, the V gene TRBV6-5; D is possibly TRBD1 (5 bases). V shed 10 bases and J shed 5 bases, with 17 bases lying between them. The CDR3 has 13 residues. From germline, CDR1 is MNHEY and CDR2 SVGAGI. CDR3 coding DNA: TGTGCCACTGGGGAAGGGGTTTATACTGAAGCTTTCTTT. Its protein product is CATGEGVYTEAFF.

This clone occurred once. The rearrangement joins TRBV11-2 to TRBJ2-1; D gene uncertain. The CDR3 runs 15 residues. V lost 3 bases to trimming and J lost 0 bases, with 9 bases between them. Germline V CDR1 and CDR2: SGHAT, FQNNGV. CDR3 in amino acids: CASSLSASSYNEQFF. DNA for the CDR3: TGTGCCAGCAGCTTGTCAGCGAGCTCCTACAATGAGCAGTTCTTC.

J is TRBJ2-7 and V is TRBV2; D unresolved. This CDR3 has 13 residues. V lost 4 bases and J lost 3, with 10 bases in between. Looked up from germline, CDR1 is SNHLY and CDR2 is FYNNEI. CDR3: CASSVWPIYEQYV. CDR3 sequence (DNA): TGTGCCAGCAGTGTATGGCCGATCTACGAGCAGTACGTC.

The chain joins TRBV18 to TRBJ1-5, with D possibly matching TRBD1 (5 bases). This CDR3 region has 14 residues. V was cut by 6 bases and J by 5 bases, with 14 bases left in between. CDR1 is KGHSH and CDR2 is LQKENI in the germline V gene. CDR3 region: CASSWGVRDQPQHF. CDR3 DNA sequence: TGTGCCAGCTCTTGGGGGGTCCGCGATCAGCCCCAGCATTTT.

This clone was observed a few times. V and J are TRBV10-3 and TRBJ2-7; 9 bases are a match to TRBD1. In germline, CDR1 is ENHRY, CDR2 SYGVKD. V was clipped by 1 base and J by 7 bases; unmatched bases: 11. The CDR3 totals 16 residues. The CDR3 spells CAISEWRGTGSSEQYF. CDR3 bases: TGTGCCATCAGTGAGTGGAGGGGGACAGGGTCCTCAGAGCAGTACTTC.